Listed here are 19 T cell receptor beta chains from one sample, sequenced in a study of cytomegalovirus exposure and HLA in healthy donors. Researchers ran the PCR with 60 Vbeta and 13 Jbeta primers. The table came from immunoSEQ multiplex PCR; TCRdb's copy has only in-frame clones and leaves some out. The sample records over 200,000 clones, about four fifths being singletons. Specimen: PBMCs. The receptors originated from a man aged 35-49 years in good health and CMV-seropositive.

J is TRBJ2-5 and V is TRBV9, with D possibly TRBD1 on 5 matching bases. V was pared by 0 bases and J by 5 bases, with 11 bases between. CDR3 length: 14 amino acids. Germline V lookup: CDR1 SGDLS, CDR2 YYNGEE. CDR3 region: CASSVGDAGETQYF. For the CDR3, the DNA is TGTGCCAGCAGCGTAGGAGACGCAGGGGAGACCCAGTACTTC. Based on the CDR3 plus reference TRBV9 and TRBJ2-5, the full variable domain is DSGVTQTPKHLITATGQRVTLRCSPRSGDLSVYWYQQSLDQGLQFLIQYYNGEERAKGNILERFSAQQFPDLHSELNLSSLELGDSALYFCASSVGDAGETQYFGPGTRLLVL.

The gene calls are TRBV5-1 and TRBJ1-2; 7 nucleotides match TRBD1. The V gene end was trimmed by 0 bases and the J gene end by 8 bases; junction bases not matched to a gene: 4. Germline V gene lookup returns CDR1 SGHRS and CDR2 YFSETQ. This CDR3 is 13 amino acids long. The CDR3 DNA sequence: TGCGCCAGCAGCTTGGAGGGGGCAGGAGGCTACACCTTC. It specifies CASSLEGAGGYTF. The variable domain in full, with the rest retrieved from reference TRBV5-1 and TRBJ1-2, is KAGVTQTPRYLIKTRGQQVTLSCSPISGHRSVSWYQQTPGQGLQFLFEYFSETQRNKGNFPGRFSGRQFSNSRSEMNVSTLELGDSALYLCASSLEGAGGYTFGSGTRLTVV.

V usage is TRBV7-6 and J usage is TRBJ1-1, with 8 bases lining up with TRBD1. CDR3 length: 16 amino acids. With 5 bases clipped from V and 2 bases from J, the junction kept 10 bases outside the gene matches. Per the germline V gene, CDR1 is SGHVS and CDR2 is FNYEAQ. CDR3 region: CASSQGQAATNTEAFF. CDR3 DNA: TGTGCCAGCAGCCAGGGACAGGCGGCTACAAACACTGAAGCTTTCTTT.

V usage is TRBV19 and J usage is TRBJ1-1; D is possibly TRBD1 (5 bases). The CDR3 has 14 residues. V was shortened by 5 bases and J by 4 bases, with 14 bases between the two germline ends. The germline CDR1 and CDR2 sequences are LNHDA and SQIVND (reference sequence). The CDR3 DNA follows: TGTGCCAGTAGTTTCCGGGGGGGATCCACTGAAGCTTTCTTT. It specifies CASSFRGGSTEAFF.

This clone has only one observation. The CDR3 nucleotides are TGCGCCAGCAGCACTGACACCGCGGGCACCGGGGAGCTGTTTTTT. Translating it yields CASSTDTAGTGELFF. The chain couples TRBV5-1 to TRBJ2-2; maybe TRBD2 (5 bases). Germline V gene data show CDR1 as SGHRS and CDR2 as YFSETQ. This CDR3 is 15 amino acids long. The ends were cut back, 4 bases at V and 4 bases at J, with 14 bases in the middle.

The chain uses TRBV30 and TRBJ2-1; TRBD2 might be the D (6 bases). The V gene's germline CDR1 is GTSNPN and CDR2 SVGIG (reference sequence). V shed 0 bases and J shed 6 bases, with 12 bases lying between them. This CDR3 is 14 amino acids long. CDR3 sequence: CAWSVEDYSNEQFF. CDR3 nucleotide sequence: TGTGCCTGGAGTGTAGAGGACTACTCCAATGAGCAGTTCTTC.

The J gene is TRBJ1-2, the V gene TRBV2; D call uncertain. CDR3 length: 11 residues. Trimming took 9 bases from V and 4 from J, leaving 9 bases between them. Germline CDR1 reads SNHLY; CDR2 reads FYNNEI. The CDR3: CASMALYGYTF. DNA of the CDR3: TGTGCCAGTATGGCCCTCTATGGCTACACCTTC.

As DNA, the CDR3 is TGTGCCAGCAGCGTATCGGGGGACAGCTCCTACGAGCAGTACTTC. Its protein is CASSVSGDSSYEQYF. The genes are TRBV9 and TRBJ2-7; perhaps TRBD1 as D (7 bases). The length of the CDR3 is 15 residues. Trimming shortened V by 1 base and J by 0 bases, and 11 bases separated the two germline ends. The germline gives CDR1 SGDLS, CDR2 YYNGEE.

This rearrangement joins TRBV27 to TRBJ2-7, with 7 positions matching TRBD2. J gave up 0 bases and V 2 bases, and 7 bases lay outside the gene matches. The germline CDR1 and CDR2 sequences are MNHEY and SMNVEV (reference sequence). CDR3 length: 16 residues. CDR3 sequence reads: CASSLTSASTSYEQYF. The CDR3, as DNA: TGTGCCAGCAGTTTAACTAGCGCGAGTACCTCCTACGAGCAGTACTTC.

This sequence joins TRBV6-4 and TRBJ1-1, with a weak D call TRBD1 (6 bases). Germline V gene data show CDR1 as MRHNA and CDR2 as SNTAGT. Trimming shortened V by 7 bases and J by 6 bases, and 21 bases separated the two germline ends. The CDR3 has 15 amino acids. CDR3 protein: CASISGSGAIAEAFF. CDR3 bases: TGTGCCAGCATTTCGGGGTCAGGGGCGATCGCTGAAGCTTTCTTT.

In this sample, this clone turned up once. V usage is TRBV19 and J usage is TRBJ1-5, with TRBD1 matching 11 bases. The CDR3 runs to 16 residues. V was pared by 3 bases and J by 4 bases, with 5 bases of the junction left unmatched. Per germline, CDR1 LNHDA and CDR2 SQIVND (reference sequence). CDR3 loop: CASSILGTGGNQPQHF. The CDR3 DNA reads TGTGCCAGTAGTATTTTGGGGACAGGGGGAAATCAGCCCCAGCATTTT.

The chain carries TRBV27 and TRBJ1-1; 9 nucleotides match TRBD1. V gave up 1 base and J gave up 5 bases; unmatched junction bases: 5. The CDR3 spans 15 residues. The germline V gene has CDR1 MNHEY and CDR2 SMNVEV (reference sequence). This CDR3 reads CASSLFGTGLTEAFF. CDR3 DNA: TGTGCCAGCAGTTTATTCGGGACAGGGCTGACTGAAGCTTTCTTT.

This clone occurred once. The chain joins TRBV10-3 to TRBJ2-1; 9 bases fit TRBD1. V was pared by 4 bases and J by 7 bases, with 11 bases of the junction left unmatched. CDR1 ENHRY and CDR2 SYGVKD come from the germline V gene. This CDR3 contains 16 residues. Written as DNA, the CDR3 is TGTGCCATCAGTGCAGTAGGGACAGGGCATAGGAATGAGCAGTTCTTC. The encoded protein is CAISAVGTGHRNEQFF.

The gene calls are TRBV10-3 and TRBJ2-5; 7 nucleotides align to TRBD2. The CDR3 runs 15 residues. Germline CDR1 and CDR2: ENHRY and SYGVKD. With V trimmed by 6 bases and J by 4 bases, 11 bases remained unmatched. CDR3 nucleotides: TGTGCCATCAGCGGGGGGAGCGGGGTGACAGAGACCCAGTACTTC. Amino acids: CAISGGSGVTETQYF.

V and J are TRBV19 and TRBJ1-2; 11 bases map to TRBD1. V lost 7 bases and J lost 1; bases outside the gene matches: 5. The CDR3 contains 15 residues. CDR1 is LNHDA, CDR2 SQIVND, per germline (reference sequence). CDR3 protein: CASTGTGGFNYGYTF. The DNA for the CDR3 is TGTGCCAGTACGGGGACAGGGGGATTTAACTATGGCTACACCTTC.

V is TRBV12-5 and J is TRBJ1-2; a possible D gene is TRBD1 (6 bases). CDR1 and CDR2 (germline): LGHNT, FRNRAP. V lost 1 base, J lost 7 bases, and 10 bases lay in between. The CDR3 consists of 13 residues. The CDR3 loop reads CASGLDAGVGYTF. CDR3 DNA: TGTGCTAGTGGTTTGGACGCAGGGGTTGGCTACACCTTC.

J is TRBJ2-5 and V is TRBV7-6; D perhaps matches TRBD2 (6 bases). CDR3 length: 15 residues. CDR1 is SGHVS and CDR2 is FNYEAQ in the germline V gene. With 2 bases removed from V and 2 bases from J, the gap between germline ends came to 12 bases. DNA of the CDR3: TGTGCCAGCAGCTTATCATGGGGGACTCAAGAGACCCAGTACTTC. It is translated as CASSLSWGTQETQYF.

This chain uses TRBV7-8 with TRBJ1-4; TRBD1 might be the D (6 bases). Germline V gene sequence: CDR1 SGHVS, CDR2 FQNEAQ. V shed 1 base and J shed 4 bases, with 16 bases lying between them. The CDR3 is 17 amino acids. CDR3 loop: CASSLVARGESNEKLFF. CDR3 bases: TGTGCCAGCAGCTTAGTGGCCAGGGGAGAGAGTAATGAAAAACTGTTTTTT. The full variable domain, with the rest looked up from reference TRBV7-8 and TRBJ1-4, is GAGVSQSPRYKVAKRGQDVALRCDPISGHVSLFWYQQALGQGPEFLTYFQNEAQLDKSGLPSDRFFAERPEGSVSTLKIQRTQQEDSAVYLCASSLVARGESNEKLFFGSGTQLSVL.

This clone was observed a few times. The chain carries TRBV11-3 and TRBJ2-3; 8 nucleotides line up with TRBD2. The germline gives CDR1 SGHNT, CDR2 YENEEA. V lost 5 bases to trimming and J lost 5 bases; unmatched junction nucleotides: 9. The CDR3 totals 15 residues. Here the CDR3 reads CASSGSGAKVDTQYF. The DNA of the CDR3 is TGTGCCAGCAGCGGTAGCGGGGCCAAGGTAGATACGCAGTATTTT.